These T cell receptor beta chains were read from a single sample in a study of technical replicates of blood from several donors. Produced via immunoSEQ multiplex PCR; TCRdb's table is partial and in-frame only. The sample has more than 80,000 clones, 90% to 96% seen once. The sequenced sample was T cells isolated from PBMCs. Every receptor here comes from a human donor in good health. The CDR3 runs from the conserved cysteine through the conserved F or W. The order of the fields is D gene, clone size, V gene, J gene, CDR3 DNA, CDR3 protein. A D gene is named only where the DNA matches it firmly. Size tells how often a clone was seen (once, few, many) or the class of an expanded clone, and some rows leave it out.

d_call: NA
clone_size: NA
v_call: TRBV7-2
j_call: TRBJ2-1
cdr3_nt: TGTGCCAGCAGCTTTTCGGGAAGCTCCTACAATGAGCAGTTCTTC
cdr3_aa: CASSFSGSSYNEQFF

d_call: NA
clone_size: NA
v_call: TRBV20-1
j_call: TRBJ2-5
cdr3_nt: TGCAGTGCTAGGGAGACAGAGACCCAGTACTTC
cdr3_aa: CSARETETQYF

d_call: NA
clone_size: NA
v_call: TRBV29-1
j_call: TRBJ1-1
cdr3_nt: TGCAGCGTTGAACAGCGAACGGCGGCTTTCTTT
cdr3_aa: CSVEQRTAAFF

d_call: TRBD2
clone_size: NA
v_call: TRBV10-1
j_call: TRBJ2-7
cdr3_nt: TGCGCCAGCAGTGACCAGACTAGCAGGGACGAGCAGTACTTC
cdr3_aa: CASSDQTSRDEQYF

d_call: NA
clone_size: NA
v_call: TRBV2
j_call: TRBJ2-2
cdr3_nt: TGTGCCAGCAGGGAGCCCGTCGGGGAGCTGTTTTTT
cdr3_aa: CASREPVGELFF

d_call: TRBD1
clone_size: NA
v_call: TRBV6-5
j_call: TRBJ2-7
cdr3_nt: TGTGCCAGCAGTACGACAGGGAGAGCCTACGAGCAGTACTTC
cdr3_aa: CASSTTGRAYEQYF

d_call: NA
clone_size: NA
v_call: TRBV1
j_call: TRBJ2-7
cdr3_nt: TGCACCAGCAGCCAAGATAGGCGGGGTACCTCCTACGAGCAGTACTTC
cdr3_aa: CTSSQDRRGTSYEQYF

d_call: NA
clone_size: NA
v_call: TRBV25-1
j_call: TRBJ1-5
cdr3_nt: TGTGCCAGCAGTGACTACAGGGCTGGTCAGCCCCAGCATTTT
cdr3_aa: CASSDYRAGQPQHF

d_call: NA
clone_size: NA
v_call: TRBV29-1
j_call: TRBJ2-7
cdr3_nt: TGCAGCGTACAGACTGGGGCAACCTACGAGCAGTACTTC
cdr3_aa: CSVQTGATYEQYF

d_call: TRBD2
clone_size: NA
v_call: TRBV7-2
j_call: TRBJ2-1
cdr3_nt: TGTGCCAGCAGCCTCCAAGCGGGAGGGCCCTACAATGAGCAGTTCTTC
cdr3_aa: CASSLQAGGPYNEQFF

d_call: TRBD2
clone_size: NA
v_call: TRBV18
j_call: TRBJ2-1
cdr3_nt: TGTGCCAGCTCACTAGCGGGAGGGAGCCTCAATGAGCAGTTCTTC
cdr3_aa: CASSLAGGSLNEQFF

d_call: NA
clone_size: NA
v_call: TRBV27
j_call: TRBJ2-7
cdr3_nt: TGTGCCAGCAGTTCCCTTGAGGCGGGGCTGAACGAGCAGTACTTC
cdr3_aa: CASSSLEAGLNEQYF

d_call: NA
clone_size: NA
v_call: TRBV7-6
j_call: TRBJ2-2
cdr3_nt: TGTGCCAGTGCGGAGGGTTCCGGGGAGCTGTTTTTT
cdr3_aa: CASAEGSGELFF

d_call: NA
clone_size: NA
v_call: TRBV29-1
j_call: TRBJ1-1
cdr3_nt: TGCAGCGTCCGGCAGGGATTCGGGAACACTGAAGCTTTCTTT
cdr3_aa: CSVRQGFGNTEAFF

d_call: NA
clone_size: NA
v_call: TRBV6-1
j_call: TRBJ1-1
cdr3_nt: TGTGCCAGCAGTTCCACCACGGTTCGGGGAGCTTTCTTT
cdr3_aa: CASSSTTVRGAFF

d_call: NA
clone_size: NA
v_call: TRBV10-3
j_call: TRBJ2-5
cdr3_nt: TGTGCCATGAGAGACAGTAACCAAGAGACCCAGTACTTC
cdr3_aa: CAMRDSNQETQYF

d_call: NA
clone_size: NA
v_call: TRBV7-6
j_call: TRBJ1-1
cdr3_nt: TGTGCCAGCAGCTTGGTCGTTACAGAGAACACTGAAGCTTTCTTT
cdr3_aa: CASSLVVTENTEAFF

d_call: NA
clone_size: NA
v_call: TRBV4-1
j_call: TRBJ2-3
cdr3_nt: TGCGCCAGCAGGCCGACGAAGATCCTCCCAAGCGAAACAGATACGCAGTATTTT
cdr3_aa: CASRPTKILPSETDTQYF

d_call: TRBD1
clone_size: NA
v_call: TRBV4-1
j_call: TRBJ2-1
cdr3_nt: TGCGCCAGCAGCCAAGGACAGGGGCGTACCTACAATGAGCAGTTCTTC
cdr3_aa: CASSQGQGRTYNEQFF

d_call: TRBD1
clone_size: NA
v_call: TRBV5-1
j_call: TRBJ1-4
cdr3_nt: TGCGCCAGCAGCCTGGGACAGAGGGGGTTTTCAACTGCTAATGAAAAACTGTTTTTT
cdr3_aa: CASSLGQRGFSTANEKLFF

d_call: TRBD2
clone_size: NA
v_call: TRBV11-2
j_call: TRBJ2-1
cdr3_nt: TGTGCCAGCAGGCCCCTGACTAGCGGGTCCTACAATGAGCAGTTCTTC
cdr3_aa: CASRPLTSGSYNEQFF

d_call: NA
clone_size: NA
v_call: TRBV6-5
j_call: TRBJ1-2
cdr3_nt: TGTGCCAGCAGTTATCTGGCAGGGGCGAACTATGGCTACACCTTC
cdr3_aa: CASSYLAGANYGYTF

d_call: TRBD1
clone_size: NA
v_call: TRBV11-3
j_call: TRBJ2-5
cdr3_nt: TGTGCCAGCACCGTAGGACAGGAGAGAGAGACCCAGTACTTC
cdr3_aa: CASTVGQERETQYF

d_call: TRBD2
clone_size: NA
v_call: TRBV7-9
j_call: TRBJ2-2
cdr3_nt: TGTGCCAGCAGCGCCACCTCGACTAGCGGGGGGGCCAAAACCGGGGAGCTGTTTTTT
cdr3_aa: CASSATSTSGGAKTGELFF

d_call: TRBD2
clone_size: once
v_call: TRBV18
j_call: TRBJ2-1
cdr3_nt: TGTGCCAGCTCACCACCGGGGATTGCGGGGGGGACCTACAATGAGCAGTTCTTC
cdr3_aa: CASSPPGIAGGTYNEQFF

d_call: NA
clone_size: NA
v_call: TRBV29-1
j_call: TRBJ2-2
cdr3_nt: TGCAGCGTATACGACAGGACCCACACCGGGGAGCTGTTTTTT
cdr3_aa: CSVYDRTHTGELFF

d_call: TRBD2
clone_size: NA
v_call: TRBV2
j_call: TRBJ2-1
cdr3_nt: TGTGCCAGCTACCCGGGCGGGGGGGGTTACAATGAGCAGTTCTTC
cdr3_aa: CASYPGGGGYNEQFF

d_call: NA
clone_size: NA
v_call: TRBV5-6
j_call: TRBJ2-7
cdr3_nt: TGTGCCAGCAGCCTACTCATGGCCCACGGGTACGAGCAGTACTTC
cdr3_aa: CASSLLMAHGYEQYF